This T cell receptor (beta chain) comes out of a study of T cell changes during pregnancy in multiple sclerosis. Clones were sequenced by immunoSEQ multiplex PCR, and TCRdb holds only the in-frame ones, with some missing. This repertoire shows 70,000 or so clones, approximately 91% found once; its top ten account for 1.4%. Germline V gives CDR1 SNHLY, CDR2 FYNNEI. The CDR3 runs to 14 residues. V shed 8 bases and J 6 bases; nucleotides not matched to a gene: 9. The clonotype comes from a female donor with multiple sclerosis, enrolled in a pregnancy study. The chain couples TRBV2 to TRBJ1-5, with 8 positions matching TRBD1. The sample consisted of peripheral blood, taken in the third trimester of pregnancy. Here the CDR3 DNA reads TGTGCCAGCGACGGACAGGGCAGTCGTCAGCCCCAGCATTTT. Its protein product is CASDGQGSRQPQHF.